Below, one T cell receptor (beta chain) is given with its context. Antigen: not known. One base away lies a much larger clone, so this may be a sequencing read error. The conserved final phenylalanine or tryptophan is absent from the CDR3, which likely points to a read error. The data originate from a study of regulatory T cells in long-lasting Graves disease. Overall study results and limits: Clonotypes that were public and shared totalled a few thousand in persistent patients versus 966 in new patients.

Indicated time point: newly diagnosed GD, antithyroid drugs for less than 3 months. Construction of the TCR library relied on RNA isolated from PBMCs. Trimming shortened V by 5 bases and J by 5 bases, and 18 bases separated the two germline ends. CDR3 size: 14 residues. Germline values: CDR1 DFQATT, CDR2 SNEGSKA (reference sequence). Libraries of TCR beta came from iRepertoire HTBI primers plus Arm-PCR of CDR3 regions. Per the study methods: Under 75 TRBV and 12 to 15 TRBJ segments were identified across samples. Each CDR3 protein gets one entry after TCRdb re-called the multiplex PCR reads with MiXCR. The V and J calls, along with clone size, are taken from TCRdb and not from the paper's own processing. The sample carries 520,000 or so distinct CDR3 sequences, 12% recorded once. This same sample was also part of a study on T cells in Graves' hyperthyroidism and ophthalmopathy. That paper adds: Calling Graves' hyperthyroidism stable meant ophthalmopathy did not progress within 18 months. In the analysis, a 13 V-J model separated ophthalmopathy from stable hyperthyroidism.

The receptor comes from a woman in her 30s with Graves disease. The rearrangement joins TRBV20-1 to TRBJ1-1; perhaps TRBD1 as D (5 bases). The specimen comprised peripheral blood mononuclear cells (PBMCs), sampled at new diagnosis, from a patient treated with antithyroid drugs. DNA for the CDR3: TGCAGTGCTCCCCGCGGGGGTTCGGTAACTGAAGCTTTCTCT. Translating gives CSAPRGGSVTEAFS.